This passage covers 17 T cell receptor beta chains from one sample sequenced in a study of blood T cells in healthy people across ages. Then a second PCR, running about 6 to 11 cycles, was carried out with a sample-barcoded 5' primer and a J-beta primer mix. TCRdb itself ran the 5' RACE reads through MiXCR, one entry per CDR3 protein. The table records 800,000 to 1,000,000 distinct CDR3 sequences, about 44% of them present only once. The source material was blood. All receptors derive from a man aged 25-45 years in good health.

In this sample, this clonotype turned up many times. The V gene is TRBV5-1, the J gene TRBJ1-5, with 8 positions matching TRBD1. V shed 2 bases and J 4 bases; nucleotides not matched to a gene: 2. The CDR3 loop spans 14 amino acids. Germline-derived CDR1 and CDR2 are SGHRS and YFSETQ. Written as DNA, the CDR3 is TGCGCCAGCAGCTTTACAGGGGGTAATCAGCCCCAGCATTTT. It specifies CASSFTGGNQPQHF.

On this clonotype: A junction boundary mismatches the germline segment, possibly from a read error. The chain is built from TRBV7-2 and TRBJ2-3; D gene unclear. CDR3 length: 14 amino acids. Per germline, CDR1 SGHTA and CDR2 FQGNSA. The CDR3 loop is CASSLVSYGDTQYF. In DNA form, the CDR3 reads TGTGCCAGCAGCTTAGTTAGCTATGGGGATACACAGTATTTT.

The V gene is TRBV7-2, the J gene TRBJ1-2, with D possibly being TRBD1 (5 bases). From germline, CDR1 is SGHTA and CDR2 FQGNSA. Trimming stripped 7 bases from V and 8 bases from J, with 20 bases between. The length of the CDR3 is 14 residues. This chain's CDR3 is CASIYGNSGDGYTF. The CDR3 nucleotides are TGTGCCAGCATTTACGGGAACTCCGGGGACGGCTACACCTTC.

J is TRBJ1-2 and V is TRBV4-2; tentatively, D is TRBD1 (5 bases). From germline, CDR1 is LGHNA and CDR2 YNFKEQ. This CDR3 region has 15 residues. The V and J ends lost 0 bases and 2 bases respectively, with 10 bases between them. The CDR3 DNA reads TGTGCCAGCAGCCAAGATGGGGACCCGAACTATGGCTACACCTTC. Its translation: CASSQDGDPNYGYTF.

The chain employs TRBV6-5 and TRBJ1-6, with unresolved D. V gave up 7 bases and J gave up 5 bases, with 6 bases separating them. CDR3 length: 12 residues. Per the germline V gene, CDR1 is MNHEY and CDR2 is SVGAGI. CDR3 nucleotides: TGTGCCAGCACCGGTAATAATTCACCCCTCCACTTT. Its translation: CASTGNNSPLHF.

This clonotype showed up just a few times. The CDR3 bases are TGTGCCAGCAGTTACTCGAATTTTGGCGTCTCCTACAATGAGCAGTTCTTC. Translating gives CASSYSNFGVSYNEQFF. V gene TRBV6-5 combines with J gene TRBJ2-1; D remains ambiguous. CDR1 and CDR2 from the germline V gene are MNHEY and SVGAGI. V lost 0 bases and J 0 bases, leaving 12 bases between the germline ends. The CDR3 loop spans 17 amino acids.

This clonotype was picked up a small number of times. The V and J genes are TRBV7-2 and TRBJ1-6; D is perhaps TRBD1 (6 bases). V lost 6 bases to trimming and J lost 7 bases, with 16 bases between them. The CDR3 is made up of 15 amino acids. CDR1 is SGHTA, CDR2 FQGNSA, per germline. The CDR3 DNA follows: TGTGCCAGCAGGCTGCCAGGGGCACTCAATTCACCCCTCCACTTT. This translates into CASRLPGALNSPLHF.

The chain has TRBV20-1 and TRBJ2-3, with D tentatively TRBD1 (5 bases). V was pared by 3 bases and J by 4 bases, with 8 bases between. Germline-derived CDR1 and CDR2 are DFQATT and SNEGSKA (reference sequence). CDR3 length: 12 amino acids. In DNA form, the CDR3 reads TGCAGTGCTAGTTTCAGGGCAGATACGCAGTATTTT. It encodes CSASFRADTQYF.

This clonotype turned up a few times. The chain links TRBV20-1 to TRBJ1-2; tentatively, D is TRBD1 (6 bases). The germline V and J ends were trimmed by 4 bases and 4 bases, with 10 bases remaining between them. Germline CDR1 DFQATT, CDR2 SNEGSKA (reference sequence). CDR3 length: 12 residues. CDR3 loop: CSATDSLYGYTF. The CDR3, as DNA: TGCAGTGCTACGGACAGCCTCTATGGCTACACCTTC.

The chain links TRBV20-1 to TRBJ2-5; 9 bases fit TRBD1. This CDR3 is built from 14 residues. V gave up 5 bases and J gave up 5 bases; unmatched junction bases: 9. CDR1 and CDR2 from the germline V gene are DFQATT and SNEGSKA (reference sequence). The CDR3 loop reads CSAGYRDREETQYF. CDR3 DNA: TGCAGTGCTGGCTACCGGGACAGGGAGGAGACCCAGTACTTC.

The V gene is TRBV24-1, the J gene TRBJ2-5; TRBD2 is a possible D gene (5 bases). Germline CDR1 and CDR2: KGHDR and SFDVKD. V was clipped by 1 base and J by 5 bases, with 7 bases between them. There are 13 residues in the CDR3. The CDR3 loop is CATSDFTGETQYF. The CDR3 DNA follows: TGTGCCACCAGTGATTTCACGGGGGAGACCCAGTACTTC.

The rearrangement links TRBV14 to TRBJ2-5; possibly TRBD1 for D (6 bases). Germline V gene lookup returns CDR1 SGHDN and CDR2 FVKESK. The CDR3 length is 15 residues. V lost 3 bases and J 10 bases, leaving 21 bases between the germline ends. CDR3 protein: CASSQLDDRPADQYF. The CDR3 DNA is TGTGCCAGCAGCCAGCTTGACGACAGGCCGGCGGACCAGTACTTC.

This sequence joins TRBV27 and TRBJ2-3, with 7 bases aligning to TRBD2. The junction had 3 bases not matched to a gene; V was cut back by 5 bases and J by 4 bases. The CDR3 is made up of 13 amino acids. The V gene's germline CDR1 is MNHEY and CDR2 SMNVEV (reference sequence). The CDR3 here is CASSGLVADTQYF. The CDR3 DNA follows: TGTGCCAGCAGTGGACTAGTGGCAGATACGCAGTATTTT.

The J gene is TRBJ2-5, the V gene TRBV6-2 or TRBV6-3; a weak D match, TRBD2 (6 bases). CDR1 is MNHEY, CDR2 SVGEGT, per germline. Between the trimmed V and J ends, which lost 7 bases and 3 bases, there was a span of 15 bases. CDR3 length: 14 residues. CDR3 in DNA: TGTGCCAGCACCCCATGGGGGGAAAAAGAGACCCAGTACTTC. Its translation is CASTPWGEKETQYF.

The gene calls are TRBV12-3 or TRBV12-4 and TRBJ1-1, with D perhaps TRBD1 (6 bases). The V end lost 6 bases, the J end lost 4 bases, and 15 bases lay between the germline ends. There are 14 residues in the CDR3. CDR3 residues: CASSLDRRGTEAFF. The DNA of the CDR3 is TGTGCCAGCAGCCTGGACAGACGAGGCACTGAAGCTTTCTTT.

This chain links TRBV28 with TRBJ2-3; D might be TRBD2 (7 bases). The CDR3 spans 16 residues. Germline CDR1 is MDHEN and CDR2 is SYDVKM. Trimming removed 4 bases at V and 2 bases at J, with 16 bases between. The DNA of the CDR3 is TGTGCCAGCAGTTCGATGGGGGGGCAAGTCACAGATACGCAGTATTTT. It translates to CASSSMGGQVTDTQYF.

In its sample, this clonotype was seen a few times. The chain links TRBV27 to TRBJ1-5, with D hard to call. Per germline, CDR1 MNHEY and CDR2 SMNVEV (reference sequence). The germline V and J ends were trimmed by 0 bases and 2 bases, with 8 bases remaining between them. The CDR3 consists of 15 residues. The CDR3 sequence is CASSLSAGGNQPQHF. The DNA for the CDR3 is TGTGCCAGCAGTTTATCGGCTGGCGGCAATCAGCCCCAGCATTTT.